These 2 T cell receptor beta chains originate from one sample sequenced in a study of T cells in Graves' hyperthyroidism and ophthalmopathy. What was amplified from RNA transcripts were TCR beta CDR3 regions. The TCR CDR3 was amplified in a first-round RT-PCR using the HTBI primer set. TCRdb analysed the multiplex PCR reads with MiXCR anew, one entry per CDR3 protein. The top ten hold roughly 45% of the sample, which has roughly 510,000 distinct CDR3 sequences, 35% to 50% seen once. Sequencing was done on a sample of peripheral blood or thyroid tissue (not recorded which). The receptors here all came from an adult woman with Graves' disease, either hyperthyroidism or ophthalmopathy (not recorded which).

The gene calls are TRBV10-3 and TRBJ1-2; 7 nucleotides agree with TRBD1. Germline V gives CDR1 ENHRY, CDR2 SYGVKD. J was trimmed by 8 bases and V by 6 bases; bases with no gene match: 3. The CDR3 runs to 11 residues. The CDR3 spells CAISTGEGYTF. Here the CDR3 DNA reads TGTGCCATCAGCACAGGGGAAGGCTACACCTTC.

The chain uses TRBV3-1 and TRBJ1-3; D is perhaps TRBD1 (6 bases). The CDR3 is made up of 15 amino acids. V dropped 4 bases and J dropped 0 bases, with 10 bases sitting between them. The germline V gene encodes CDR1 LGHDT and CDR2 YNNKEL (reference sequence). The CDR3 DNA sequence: TGTGCCAGCAGCCTACAGGGAGCCTCTGGAAACACCATATATTTT. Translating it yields CASSLQGASGNTIYF.